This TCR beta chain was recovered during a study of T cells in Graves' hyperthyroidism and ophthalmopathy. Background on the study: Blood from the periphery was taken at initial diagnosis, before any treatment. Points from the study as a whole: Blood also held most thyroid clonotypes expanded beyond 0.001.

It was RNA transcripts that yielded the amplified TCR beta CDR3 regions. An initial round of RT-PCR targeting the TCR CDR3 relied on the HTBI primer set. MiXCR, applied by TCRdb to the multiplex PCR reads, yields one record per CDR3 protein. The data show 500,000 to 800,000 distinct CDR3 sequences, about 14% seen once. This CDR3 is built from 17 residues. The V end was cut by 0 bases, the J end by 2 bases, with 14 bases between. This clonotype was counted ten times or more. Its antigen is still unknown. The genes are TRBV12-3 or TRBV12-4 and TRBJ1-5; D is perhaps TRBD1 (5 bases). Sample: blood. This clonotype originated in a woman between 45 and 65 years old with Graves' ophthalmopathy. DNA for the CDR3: TGTGCCAGCAGTTTAGCGGGTGGCAGGGTAGGCAATCAGCCCCAGCATTTT. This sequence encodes CASSLAGGRVGNQPQHF.